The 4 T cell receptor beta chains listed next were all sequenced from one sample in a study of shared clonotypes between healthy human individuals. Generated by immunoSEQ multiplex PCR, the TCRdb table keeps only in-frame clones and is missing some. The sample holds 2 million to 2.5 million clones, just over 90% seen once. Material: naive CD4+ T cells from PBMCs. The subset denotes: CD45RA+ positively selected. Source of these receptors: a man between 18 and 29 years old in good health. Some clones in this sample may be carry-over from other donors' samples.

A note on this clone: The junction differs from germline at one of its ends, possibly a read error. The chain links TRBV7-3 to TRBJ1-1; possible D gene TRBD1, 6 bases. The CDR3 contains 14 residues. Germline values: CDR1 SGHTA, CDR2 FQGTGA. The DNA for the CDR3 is TGTGCCAGCAGCCTAACAGGGCCCGGTACTGAAGCTTTCTTT. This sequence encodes CASSLTGPGTEAFF.

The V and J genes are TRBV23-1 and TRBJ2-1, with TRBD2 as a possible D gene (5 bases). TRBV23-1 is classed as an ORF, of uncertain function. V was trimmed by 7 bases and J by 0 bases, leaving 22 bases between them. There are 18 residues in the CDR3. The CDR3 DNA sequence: TGCGCCAGCACCCAAGGGCCCGGACGGGGTGGCTCCTACAATGAGCAGTTCTTC. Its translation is CASTQGPGRGGSYNEQFF.

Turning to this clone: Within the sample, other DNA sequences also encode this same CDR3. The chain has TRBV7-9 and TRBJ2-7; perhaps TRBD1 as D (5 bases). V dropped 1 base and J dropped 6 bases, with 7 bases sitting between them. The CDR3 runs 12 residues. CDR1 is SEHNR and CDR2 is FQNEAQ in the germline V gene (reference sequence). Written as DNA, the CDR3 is TGTGCCAGCAGCTTAGTGGGGCCCGAGCAGTACTTC. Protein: CASSLVGPEQYF. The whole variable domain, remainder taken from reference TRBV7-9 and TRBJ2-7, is DTGVSQNPRHKITKRGQNVTFRCDPISEHNRLYWYRQTLGQGPEFLTYFQNEAQLEKSRLLSDRFSAERPKGSFSTLEIQRTEQGDSAMYLCASSLVGPEQYFGPGTRLTVT.

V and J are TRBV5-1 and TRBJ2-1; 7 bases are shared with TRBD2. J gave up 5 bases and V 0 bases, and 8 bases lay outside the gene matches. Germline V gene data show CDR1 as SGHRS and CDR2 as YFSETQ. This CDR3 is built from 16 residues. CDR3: CASSLGSGGSHNEQFF. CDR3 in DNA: TGCGCCAGCAGCTTGGGCTCTGGCGGGAGTCACAATGAGCAGTTCTTC.